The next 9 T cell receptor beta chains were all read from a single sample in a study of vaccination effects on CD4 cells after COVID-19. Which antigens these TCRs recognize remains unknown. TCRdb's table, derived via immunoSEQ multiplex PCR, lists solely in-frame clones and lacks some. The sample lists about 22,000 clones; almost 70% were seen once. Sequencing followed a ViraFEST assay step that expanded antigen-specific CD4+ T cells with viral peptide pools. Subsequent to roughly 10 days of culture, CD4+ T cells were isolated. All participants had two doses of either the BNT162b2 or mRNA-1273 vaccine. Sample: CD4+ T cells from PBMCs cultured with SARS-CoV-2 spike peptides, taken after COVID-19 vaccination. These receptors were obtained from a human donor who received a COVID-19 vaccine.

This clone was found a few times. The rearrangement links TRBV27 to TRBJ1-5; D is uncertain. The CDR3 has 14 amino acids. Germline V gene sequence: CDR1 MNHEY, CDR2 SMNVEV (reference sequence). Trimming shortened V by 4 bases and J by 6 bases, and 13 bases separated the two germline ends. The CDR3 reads CASSSTEVTQPQHF. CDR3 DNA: TGTGCCAGCAGTTCGACCGAGGTGACTCAGCCCCAGCATTTT.

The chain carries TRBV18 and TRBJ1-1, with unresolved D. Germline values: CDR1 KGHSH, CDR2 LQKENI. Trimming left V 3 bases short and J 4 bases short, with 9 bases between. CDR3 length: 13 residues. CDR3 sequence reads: CASSPVAGTEAFF. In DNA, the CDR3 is TGTGCCAGCTCACCGGTTGCGGGCACTGAAGCTTTCTTT.

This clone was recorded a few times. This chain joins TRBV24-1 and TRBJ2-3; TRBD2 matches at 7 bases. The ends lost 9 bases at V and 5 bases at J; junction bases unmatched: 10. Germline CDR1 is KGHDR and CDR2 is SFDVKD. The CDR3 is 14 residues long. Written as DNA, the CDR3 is TGTGCCACCGGACATTCGATAGCGGGAGATACGCAGTATTTT. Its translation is CATGHSIAGDTQYF.

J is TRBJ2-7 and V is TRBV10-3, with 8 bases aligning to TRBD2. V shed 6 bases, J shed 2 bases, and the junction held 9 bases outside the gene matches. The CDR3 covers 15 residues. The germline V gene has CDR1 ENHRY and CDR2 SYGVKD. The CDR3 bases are TGTGCCATCAGACTTGATAGCGGGACAACCTACGAGCAGTACTTC. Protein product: CAIRLDSGTTYEQYF.

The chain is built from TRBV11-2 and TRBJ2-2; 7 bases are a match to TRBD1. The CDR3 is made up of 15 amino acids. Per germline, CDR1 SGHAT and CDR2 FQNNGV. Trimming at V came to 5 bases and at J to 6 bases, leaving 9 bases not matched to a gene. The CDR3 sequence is CASSPGQVWPGELFF. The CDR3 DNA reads TGTGCCAGCAGCCCCGGACAGGTCTGGCCCGGGGAGCTGTTTTTT.

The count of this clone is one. The DNA of the CDR3 is TGTGCCAGCAGCTTAGCGGCGGGAGTGAGTTACGAGCAGTACTTC. Protein product: CASSLAAGVSYEQYF. This chain connects TRBV7-8 to TRBJ2-7; 7 nucleotides align to TRBD2. The junction had 6 bases not matched to a gene; V was cut back by 0 bases and J by 4 bases. Germline CDR1 SGHVS, CDR2 FQNEAQ. This CDR3 spans 15 amino acids.

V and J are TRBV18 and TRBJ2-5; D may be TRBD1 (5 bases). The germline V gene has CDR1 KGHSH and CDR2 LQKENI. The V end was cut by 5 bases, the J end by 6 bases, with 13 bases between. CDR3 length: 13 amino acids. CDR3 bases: TGTGCCAGCTCAAGGGGTGTCATACAGACCCAGTACTTC. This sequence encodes CASSRGVIQTQYF.

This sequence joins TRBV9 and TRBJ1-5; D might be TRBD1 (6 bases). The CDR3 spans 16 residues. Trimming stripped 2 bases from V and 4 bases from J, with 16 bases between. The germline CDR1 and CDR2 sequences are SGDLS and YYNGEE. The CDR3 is CASSVQGGLENQPQHF. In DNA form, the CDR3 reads TGTGCCAGCAGCGTCCAAGGGGGGCTGGAGAATCAGCCCCAGCATTTT.

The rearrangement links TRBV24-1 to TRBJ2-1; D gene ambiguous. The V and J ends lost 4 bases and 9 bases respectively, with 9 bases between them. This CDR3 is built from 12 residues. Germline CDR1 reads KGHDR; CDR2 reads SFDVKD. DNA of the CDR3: TGTGCCACCAGTGACGGACCGGCTGAGCAGTTCTTC. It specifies CATSDGPAEQFF.